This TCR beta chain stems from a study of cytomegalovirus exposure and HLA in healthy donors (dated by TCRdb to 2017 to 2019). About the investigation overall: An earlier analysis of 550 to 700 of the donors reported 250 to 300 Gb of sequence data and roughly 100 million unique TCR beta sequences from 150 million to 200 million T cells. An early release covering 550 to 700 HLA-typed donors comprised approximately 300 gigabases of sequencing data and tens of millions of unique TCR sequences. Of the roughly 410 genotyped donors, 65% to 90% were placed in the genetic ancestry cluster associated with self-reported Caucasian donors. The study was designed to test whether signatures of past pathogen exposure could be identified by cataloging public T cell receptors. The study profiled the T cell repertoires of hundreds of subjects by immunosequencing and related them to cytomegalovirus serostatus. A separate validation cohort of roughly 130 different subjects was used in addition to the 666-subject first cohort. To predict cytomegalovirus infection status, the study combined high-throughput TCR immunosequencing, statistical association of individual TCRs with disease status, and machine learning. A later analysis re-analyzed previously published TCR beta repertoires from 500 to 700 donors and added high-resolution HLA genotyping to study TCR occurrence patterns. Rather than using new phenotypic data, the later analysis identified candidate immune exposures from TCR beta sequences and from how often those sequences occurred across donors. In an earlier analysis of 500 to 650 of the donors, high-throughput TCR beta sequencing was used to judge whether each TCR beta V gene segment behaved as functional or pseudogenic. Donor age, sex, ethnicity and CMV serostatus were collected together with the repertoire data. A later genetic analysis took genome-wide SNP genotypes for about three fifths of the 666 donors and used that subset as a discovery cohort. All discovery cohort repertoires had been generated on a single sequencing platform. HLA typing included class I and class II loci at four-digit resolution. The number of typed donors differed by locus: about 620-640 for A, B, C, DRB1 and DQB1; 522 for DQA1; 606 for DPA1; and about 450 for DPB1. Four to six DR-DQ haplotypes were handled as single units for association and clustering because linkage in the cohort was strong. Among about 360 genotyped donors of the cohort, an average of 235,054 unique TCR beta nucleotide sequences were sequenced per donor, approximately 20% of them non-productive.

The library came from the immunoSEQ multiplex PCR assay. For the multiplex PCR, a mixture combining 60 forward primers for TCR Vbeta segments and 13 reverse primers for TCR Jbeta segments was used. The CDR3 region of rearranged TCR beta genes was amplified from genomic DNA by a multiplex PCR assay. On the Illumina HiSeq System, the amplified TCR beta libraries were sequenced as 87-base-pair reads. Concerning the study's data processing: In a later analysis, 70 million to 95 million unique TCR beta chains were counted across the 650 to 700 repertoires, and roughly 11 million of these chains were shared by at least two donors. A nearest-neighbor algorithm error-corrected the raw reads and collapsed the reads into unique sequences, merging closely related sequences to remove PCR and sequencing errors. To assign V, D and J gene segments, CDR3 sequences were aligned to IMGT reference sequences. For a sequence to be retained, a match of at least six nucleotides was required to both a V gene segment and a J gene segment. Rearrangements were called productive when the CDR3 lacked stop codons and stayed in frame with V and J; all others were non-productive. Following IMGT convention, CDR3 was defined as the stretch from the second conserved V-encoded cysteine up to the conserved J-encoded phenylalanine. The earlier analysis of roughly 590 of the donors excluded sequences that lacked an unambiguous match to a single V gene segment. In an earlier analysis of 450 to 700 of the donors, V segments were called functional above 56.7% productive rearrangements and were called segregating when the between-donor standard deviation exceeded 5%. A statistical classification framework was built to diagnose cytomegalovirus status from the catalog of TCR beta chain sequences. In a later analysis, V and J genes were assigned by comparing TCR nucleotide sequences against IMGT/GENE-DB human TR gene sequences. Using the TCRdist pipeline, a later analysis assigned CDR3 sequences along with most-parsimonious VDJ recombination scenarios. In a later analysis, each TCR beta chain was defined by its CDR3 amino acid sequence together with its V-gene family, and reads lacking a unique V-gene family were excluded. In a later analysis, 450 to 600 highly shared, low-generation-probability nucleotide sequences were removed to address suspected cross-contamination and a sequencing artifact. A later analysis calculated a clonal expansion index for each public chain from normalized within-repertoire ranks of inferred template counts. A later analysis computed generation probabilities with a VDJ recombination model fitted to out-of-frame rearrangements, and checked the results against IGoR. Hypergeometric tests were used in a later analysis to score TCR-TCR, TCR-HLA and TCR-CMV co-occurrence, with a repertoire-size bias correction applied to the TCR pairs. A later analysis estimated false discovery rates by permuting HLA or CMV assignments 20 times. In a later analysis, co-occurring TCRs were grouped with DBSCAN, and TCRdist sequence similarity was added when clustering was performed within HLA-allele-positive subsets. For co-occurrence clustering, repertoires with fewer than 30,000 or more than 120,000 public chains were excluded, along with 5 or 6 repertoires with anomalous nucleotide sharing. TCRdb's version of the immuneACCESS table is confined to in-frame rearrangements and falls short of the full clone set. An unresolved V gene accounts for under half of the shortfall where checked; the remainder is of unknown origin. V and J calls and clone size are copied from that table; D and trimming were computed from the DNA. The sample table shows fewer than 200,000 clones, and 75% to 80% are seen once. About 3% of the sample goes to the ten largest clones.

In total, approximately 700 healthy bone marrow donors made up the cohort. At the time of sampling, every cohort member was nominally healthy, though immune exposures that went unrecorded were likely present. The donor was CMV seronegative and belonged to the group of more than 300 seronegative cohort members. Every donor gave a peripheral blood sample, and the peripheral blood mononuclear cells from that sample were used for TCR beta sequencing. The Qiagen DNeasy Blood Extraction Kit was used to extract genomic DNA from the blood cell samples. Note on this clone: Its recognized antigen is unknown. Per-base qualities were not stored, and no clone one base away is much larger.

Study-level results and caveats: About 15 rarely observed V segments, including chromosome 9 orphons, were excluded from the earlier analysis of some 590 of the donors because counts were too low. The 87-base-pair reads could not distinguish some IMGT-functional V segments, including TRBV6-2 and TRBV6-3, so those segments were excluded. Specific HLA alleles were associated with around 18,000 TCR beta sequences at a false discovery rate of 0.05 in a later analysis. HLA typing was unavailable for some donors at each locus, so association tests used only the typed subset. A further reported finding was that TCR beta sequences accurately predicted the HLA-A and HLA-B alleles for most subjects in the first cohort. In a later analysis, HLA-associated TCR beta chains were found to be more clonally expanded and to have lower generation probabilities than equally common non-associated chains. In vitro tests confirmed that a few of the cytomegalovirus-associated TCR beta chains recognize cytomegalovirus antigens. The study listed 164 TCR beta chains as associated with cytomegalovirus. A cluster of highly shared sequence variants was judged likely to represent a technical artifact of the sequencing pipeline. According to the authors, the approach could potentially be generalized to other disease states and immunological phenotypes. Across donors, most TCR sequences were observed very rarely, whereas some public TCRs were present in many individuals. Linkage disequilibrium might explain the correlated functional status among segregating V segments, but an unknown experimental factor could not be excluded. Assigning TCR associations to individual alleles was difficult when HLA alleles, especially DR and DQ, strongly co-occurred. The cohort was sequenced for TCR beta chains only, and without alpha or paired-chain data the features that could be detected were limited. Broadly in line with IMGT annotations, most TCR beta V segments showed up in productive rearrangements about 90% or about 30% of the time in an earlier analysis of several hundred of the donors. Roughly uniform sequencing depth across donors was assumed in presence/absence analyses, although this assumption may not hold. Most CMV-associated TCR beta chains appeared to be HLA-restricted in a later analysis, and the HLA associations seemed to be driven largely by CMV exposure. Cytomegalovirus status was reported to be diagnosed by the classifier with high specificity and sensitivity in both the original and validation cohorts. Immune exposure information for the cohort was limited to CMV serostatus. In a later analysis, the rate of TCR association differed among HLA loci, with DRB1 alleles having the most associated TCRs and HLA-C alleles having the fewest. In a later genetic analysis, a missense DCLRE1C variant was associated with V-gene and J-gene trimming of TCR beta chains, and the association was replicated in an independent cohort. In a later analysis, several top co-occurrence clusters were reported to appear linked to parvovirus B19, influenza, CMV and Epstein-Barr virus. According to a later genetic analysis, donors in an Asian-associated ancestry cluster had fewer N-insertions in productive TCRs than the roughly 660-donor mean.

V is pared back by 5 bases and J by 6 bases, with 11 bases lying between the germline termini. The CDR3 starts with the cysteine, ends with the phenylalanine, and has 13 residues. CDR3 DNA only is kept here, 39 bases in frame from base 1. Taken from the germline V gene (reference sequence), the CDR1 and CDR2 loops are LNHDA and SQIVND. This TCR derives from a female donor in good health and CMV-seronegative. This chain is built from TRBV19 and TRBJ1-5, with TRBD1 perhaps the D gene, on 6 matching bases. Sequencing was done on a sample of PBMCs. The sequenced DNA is TGTGCCAGTAGTCAGCAGGGGTCTCAGCCCCAGCATTTT. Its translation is CASSQQGSQPQHF.